This TCR beta chain was documented in a study of T cell repertoires in cytomegalovirus infection. Study conclusions and caveats: Clonotype analysis showed dominance of the ex vivo response by HLA-C-restricted CMV-specific TCR beta clonotypes.

A note on this clonotype: Its antigen is currently unknown.

TCRdb ran MiXCR on the reads and lists one entry per CDR3 protein. In the table there are around 750,000 distinct CDR3 sequences, less than 35% of which are singletons. In germline, CDR1 is SEHNR, CDR2 FQNEAQ (reference sequence). There are 18 residues in the CDR3. V gave up 4 bases and J gave up 4 bases, with 25 bases separating them. This TCR derives from a human donor in good health (CMV status not recorded). Some clones in this sample may be carry-over from other donors' samples. The input for sequencing was cultured CD8+ T cells from PBMCs, taken from culture after CMV antigen stimulation. The V and J genes are TRBV7-9 and TRBJ2-5, with a possible D match to TRBD1 (7 bases). In DNA, the CDR3 is TGTGCCAGCAGCTCCCAAGTGGAGGGGGCGGAGAAGCGAGAGACCCAGTACTTC. This translates into CASSSQVEGAEKRETQYF.